The T cell receptor beta chain under discussion was sequenced for a study of blood T cells in healthy people across ages. The germline V gene has CDR1 LNHDA and CDR2 SQIVND (reference sequence). This CDR3 comprises 13 residues. Trimming stripped 8 bases from V and 4 bases from J, with 12 bases between. The second PCR ran about 6 to 12 cycles with a sample-barcoded 5' primer and J-beta primers. TCRdb independently ran MiXCR on the 5' RACE reads; one entry per CDR3 protein. This sample has roughly 790,000 distinct CDR3 sequences, with roughly 44% found just once. The V gene is TRBV19, the J gene TRBJ2-1, with D uncertain. The sample taken for sequencing was blood. The sequence was obtained from a woman aged 55-70 years in good health. CDR3 sequence: CASRPSVYNEQFF. As DNA, the CDR3 is TGTGCCAGTCGTCCCTCGGTGTACAATGAGCAGTTCTTC.